This T cell receptor beta chain was profiled in a study of early T cells in non-severe SARS-CoV-2 infection. Overall study context: With bulk RNA from unsorted whole blood as input, sequencing yielded unpaired chains.

After removal of 8 bases from V and 2 bases from J, the junction contained 4 bases not matched to a gene. This CDR3 contains 14 residues. The V gene's germline CDR1 is MNHEY and CDR2 SVGEGT. Individual cDNA molecules carried attached unique molecular identifiers. A single record per CDR3 protein comes from TCRdb applying MiXCR to the 5' RACE reads. This sample has 25,000 to 40,000 distinct CDR3 sequences, with around 5% found just once. The chain uses TRBV6-2 or TRBV6-3 and TRBJ2-5; 11 bases are shared with TRBD2. The clonotype comes from an adult who was a healthcare worker with PCR-confirmed SARS-CoV-2 infection or an uninfected control (not recorded which). The sequencing sample was made of whole blood. Here the CDR3 reads CASRGLAEQETQYF. CDR3 DNA: TGTGCCAGCCGGGGACTAGCGGAACAAGAGACCCAGTACTTC.